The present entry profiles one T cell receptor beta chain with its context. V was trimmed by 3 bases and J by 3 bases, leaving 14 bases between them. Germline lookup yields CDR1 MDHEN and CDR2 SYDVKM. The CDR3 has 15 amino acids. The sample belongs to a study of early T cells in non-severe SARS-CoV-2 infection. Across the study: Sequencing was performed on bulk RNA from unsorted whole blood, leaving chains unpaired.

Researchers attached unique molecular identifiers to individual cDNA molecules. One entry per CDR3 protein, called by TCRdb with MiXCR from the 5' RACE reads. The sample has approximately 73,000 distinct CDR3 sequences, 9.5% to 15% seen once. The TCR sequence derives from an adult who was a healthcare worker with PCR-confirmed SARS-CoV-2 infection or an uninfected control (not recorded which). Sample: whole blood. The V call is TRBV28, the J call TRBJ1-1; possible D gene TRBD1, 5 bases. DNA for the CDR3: TGTGCCAGCAGTTTGCGAGGGGCAAGGGACACTGAAGCTTTCTTT. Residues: CASSLRGARDTEAFF.